This T cell receptor (beta chain) was observed in a study of T cell repertoires in cytomegalovirus infection. Study-level information: The public TCR beta signatures pointed to both CMV infection and matching HLA type.

TCRdb re-derived calls from the reads in MiXCR, one entry per CDR3 protein. Here the sample spans fewer than 550,000 distinct CDR3 sequences, 16% being singletons. Trimming at V came to 1 base and at J to 2 bases, leaving 4 bases not matched to a gene. Per germline, CDR1 SGHVS and CDR2 FQNEAQ. The CDR3 has 15 residues. The study's findings and limits: Public TCR beta family frequency separated CMV-and-HLA carriers, including in an independent cohort. Across the ex vivo response, the dominant clonotypes were HLA-C-restricted CMV-specific TCR beta clonotypes.

This clonotype has at least ten counts. Its cognate antigen is unknown. V and J are TRBV7-8 and TRBJ2-5, with 7 nucleotides matching TRBD2. This clonotype was obtained from a human donor in good health (CMV status not recorded). Some clones in this sample may be carry-over from other donors' samples. Material for sequencing was CD8+ T cells from PBMCs. The CDR3 DNA sequence: TGTGCCAGCAGCTTAGGATCGGGGGGACAAGAGACCCAGTACTTC. Protein product: CASSLGSGGQETQYF.